This T cell receptor beta chain was sequenced for a study of cytomegalovirus exposure and HLA in healthy donors. This clone was found a few times. Antigen specificity is unknown. General observations from the study: Subsequent analysis showed first-cohort TCR clusters tending to co-occur in some 120 validation repertoires.

Measured with immunoSEQ multiplex PCR; TCRdb has only the in-frame clones, and not every one. In the table there are over 150,000 clones, 86% of which are singletons. The CDR3 is 12 amino acids. V was cut by 2 bases and J by 8 bases, with 9 bases left in between. Germline CDR1 is MNHEY and CDR2 is SVGAGI. Input material: PBMCs. This TCR was sampled from a man younger than 35 in good health and CMV-seropositive. The chain couples TRBV6-5 to TRBJ1-2; D gene ambiguous. CDR3 residues: CASSYEGRGYTF. The CDR3 DNA reads TGTGCCAGCAGTTACGAGGGTCGGGGCTACACCTTC.